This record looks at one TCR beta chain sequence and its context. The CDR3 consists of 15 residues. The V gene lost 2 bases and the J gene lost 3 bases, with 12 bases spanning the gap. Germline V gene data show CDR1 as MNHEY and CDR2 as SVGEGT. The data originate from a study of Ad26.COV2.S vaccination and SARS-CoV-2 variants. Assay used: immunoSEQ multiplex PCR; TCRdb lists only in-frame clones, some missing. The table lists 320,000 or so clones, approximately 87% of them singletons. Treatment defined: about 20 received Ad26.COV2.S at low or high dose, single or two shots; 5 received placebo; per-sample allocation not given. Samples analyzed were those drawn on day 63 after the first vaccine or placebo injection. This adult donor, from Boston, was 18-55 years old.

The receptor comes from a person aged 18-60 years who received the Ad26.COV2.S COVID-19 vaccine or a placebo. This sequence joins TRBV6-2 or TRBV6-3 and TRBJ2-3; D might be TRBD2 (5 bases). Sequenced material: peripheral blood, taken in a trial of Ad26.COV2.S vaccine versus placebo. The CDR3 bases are TGTGCCAGCAGTTACCCTCAGAGAGGGACAGATACGCAGTATTTT. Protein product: CASSYPQRGTDTQYF.